This TCR beta chain was sequenced during a study of HIV-infected patients and healthy controls. Reverse transcription used about 500 ng RNA and constant-region primers for alpha and beta. Alpha and beta chain libraries were made separately by chain-specific third strand synthesis with multiplexing indices. TCRdb analysed the 5' RACE reads with MiXCR anew, one entry per CDR3 protein. Of over 5,500 distinct CDR3 sequences listed, 7.4% are singletons. Follow-up blood was drawn about 14 weeks, roughly three months, after antiretroviral therapy began. Whole blood was used without fractionation, so all unsorted peripheral T cells were included. The RNA source was a 2.5 ml peripheral blood draw. Findings of the study overall: HIV+ repertoires were severely depleted of MAIT alpha-chain CDR3s, unlike healthy controls. Significantly higher mean Gini indices appeared in HIV-infected repertoires, possibly reflecting oligoclonality. HLA types of the donors remained undetermined.

Deletions cut 0 bases from V and 5 bases from J, with 11 bases between. The V gene's germline CDR1 is SGHKS and CDR2 YYEKEE (reference sequence). This CDR3 region has 14 residues. Judged by abundance, this clonotype is medium-sized. Its antigen is undetermined. The receptor was isolated from an adult with HIV infection. This chain links TRBV5-5 with TRBJ2-5; no firm D call. The sample was blood, taken during antiretroviral therapy. CDR3 residues: CASSLEWVGETQYF. CDR3 coding DNA: TGTGCCAGCAGCTTGGAATGGGTAGGGGAGACCCAGTACTTC.